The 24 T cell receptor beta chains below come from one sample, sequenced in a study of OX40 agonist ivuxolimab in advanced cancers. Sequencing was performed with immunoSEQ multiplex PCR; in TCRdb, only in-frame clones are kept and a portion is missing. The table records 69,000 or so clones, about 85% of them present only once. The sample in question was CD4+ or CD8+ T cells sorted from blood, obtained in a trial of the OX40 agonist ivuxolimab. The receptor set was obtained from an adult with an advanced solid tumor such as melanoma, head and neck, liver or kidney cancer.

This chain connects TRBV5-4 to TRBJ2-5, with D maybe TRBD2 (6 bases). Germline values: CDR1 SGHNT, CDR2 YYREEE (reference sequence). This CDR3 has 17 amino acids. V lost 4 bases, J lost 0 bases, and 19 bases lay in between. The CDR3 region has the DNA TGTGCCAGCAGCCGGGCGGGGATTGGCCCCCACCAAGAGACCCAGTACTTC. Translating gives CASSRAGIGPHQETQYF. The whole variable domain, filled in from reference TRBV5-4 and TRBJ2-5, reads ETGVTQSPTHLIKTRGQQVTLRCSSQSGHNTVSWYQQALGQGPQFIFQYYREEENGRGNFPPRFSGLQFPNYSSELNVNALELDDSALYLCASSRAGIGPHQETQYFGPGTRLLVL.

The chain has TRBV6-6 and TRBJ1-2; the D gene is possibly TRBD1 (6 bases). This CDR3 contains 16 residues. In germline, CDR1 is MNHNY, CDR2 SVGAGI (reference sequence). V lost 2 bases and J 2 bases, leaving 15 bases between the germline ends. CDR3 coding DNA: TGTGCCAGCAGTTACCGGGACAATAGTGGGAACTATGGCTACACCTTC. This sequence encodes CASSYRDNSGNYGYTF.

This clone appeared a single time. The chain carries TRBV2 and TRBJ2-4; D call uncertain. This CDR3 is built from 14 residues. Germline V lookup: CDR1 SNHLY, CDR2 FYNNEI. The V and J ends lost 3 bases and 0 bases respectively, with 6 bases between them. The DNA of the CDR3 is TGTGCCAGCAGTGATGGGCAAGCCAAAAACATTCAGTACTTC. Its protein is CASSDGQAKNIQYF.

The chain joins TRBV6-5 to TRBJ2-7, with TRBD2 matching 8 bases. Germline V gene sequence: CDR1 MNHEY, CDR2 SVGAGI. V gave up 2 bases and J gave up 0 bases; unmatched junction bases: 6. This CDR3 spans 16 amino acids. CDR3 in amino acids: CASSYLAGRSSYEQYF. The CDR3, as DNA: TGTGCCAGCAGTTACCTAGCGGGTAGGAGCTCCTACGAGCAGTACTTC.

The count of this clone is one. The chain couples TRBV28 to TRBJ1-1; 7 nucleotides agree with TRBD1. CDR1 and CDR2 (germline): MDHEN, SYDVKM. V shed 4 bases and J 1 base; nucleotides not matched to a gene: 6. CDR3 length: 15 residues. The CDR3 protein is CASSSLRDRNTEAFF. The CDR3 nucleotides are TGTGCCAGCAGTTCTCTCAGGGACAGGAACACTGAAGCTTTCTTT.

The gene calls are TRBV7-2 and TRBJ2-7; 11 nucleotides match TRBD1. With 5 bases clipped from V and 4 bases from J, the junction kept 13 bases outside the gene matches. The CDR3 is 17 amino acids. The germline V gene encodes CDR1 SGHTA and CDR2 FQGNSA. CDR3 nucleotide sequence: TGTGCCAGCAGCCGACAAACTTCCGGGACAGGGGGATACGAGCAGTACTTC. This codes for CASSRQTSGTGGYEQYF.

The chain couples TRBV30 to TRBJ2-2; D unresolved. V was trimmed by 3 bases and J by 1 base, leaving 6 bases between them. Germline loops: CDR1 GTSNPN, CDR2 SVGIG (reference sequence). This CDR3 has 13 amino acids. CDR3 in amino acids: CAWRYRNTGELFF. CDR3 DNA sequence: TGTGCCTGGAGATACAGGAACACCGGGGAGCTGTTTTTT.

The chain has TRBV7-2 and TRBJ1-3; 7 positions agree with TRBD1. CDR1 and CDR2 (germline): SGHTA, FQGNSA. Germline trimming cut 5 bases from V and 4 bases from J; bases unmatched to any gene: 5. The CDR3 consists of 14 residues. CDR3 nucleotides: TGTGCCAGCAGCCCCGGGACAGCCGGAAACACCATATATTTT. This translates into CASSPGTAGNTIYF.

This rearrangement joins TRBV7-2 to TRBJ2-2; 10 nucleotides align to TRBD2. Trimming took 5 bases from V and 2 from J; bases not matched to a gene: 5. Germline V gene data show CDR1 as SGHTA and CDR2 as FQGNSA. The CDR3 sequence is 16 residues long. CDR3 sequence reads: CASSPRTSGNTGELFF. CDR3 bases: TGTGCCAGCAGCCCGAGGACTAGCGGAAACACCGGGGAGCTGTTTTTT.

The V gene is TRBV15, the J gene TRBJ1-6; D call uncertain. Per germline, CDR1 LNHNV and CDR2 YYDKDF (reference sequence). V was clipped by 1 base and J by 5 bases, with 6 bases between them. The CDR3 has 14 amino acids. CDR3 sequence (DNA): TGTGCCACCAGCAGAGCCGGTAATAATTCACCCCTCCACTTT. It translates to CATSRAGNNSPLHF.

CDR3 nucleotides: TGTGCCAGTAGTGGGAACAGGGGGCGACGCACTGAAGCTTTCTTT. The encoded protein is CASSGNRGRRTEAFF. The chain combines TRBV19 with TRBJ1-1; 9 bases fit TRBD1. V was clipped by 5 bases and J by 4 bases; unmatched bases: 8. The CDR3 runs 15 residues. CDR1 is LNHDA and CDR2 is SQIVND in the germline V gene (reference sequence).

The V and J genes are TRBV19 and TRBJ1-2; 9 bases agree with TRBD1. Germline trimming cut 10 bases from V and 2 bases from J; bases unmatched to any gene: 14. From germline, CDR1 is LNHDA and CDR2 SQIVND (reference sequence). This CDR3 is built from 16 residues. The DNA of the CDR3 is TGTGCCACGCTATTAACAGGGGGCGCAAGAAACTATGGCTACACCTTC. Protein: CATLLTGGARNYGYTF.

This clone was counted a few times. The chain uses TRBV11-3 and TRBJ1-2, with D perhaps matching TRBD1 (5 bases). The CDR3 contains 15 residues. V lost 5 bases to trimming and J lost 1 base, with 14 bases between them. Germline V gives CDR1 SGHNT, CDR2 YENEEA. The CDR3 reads CASSLAGTDNYGYTF. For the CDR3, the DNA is TGTGCCAGCAGCCTAGCCGGGACGGATAACTATGGCTACACCTTC. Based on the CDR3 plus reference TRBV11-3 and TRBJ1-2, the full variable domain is EAGVVQSPRYKIIEKKQPVAFWCNPISGHNTLYWYLQNLGQGPELLIRYENEEAVDDSQLPKDRFSAERLKGVDSTLKIQPAELGDSAVYLCASSLAGTDNYGYTFGSGTRLTVV.

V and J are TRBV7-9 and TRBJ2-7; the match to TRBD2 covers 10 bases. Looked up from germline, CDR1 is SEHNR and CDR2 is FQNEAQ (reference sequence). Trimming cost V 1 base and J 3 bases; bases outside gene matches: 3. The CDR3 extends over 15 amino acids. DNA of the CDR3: TGTGCCAGCAGCTTAGGTAGCGGGAGGCTCTACGAGCAGTACTTC. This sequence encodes CASSLGSGRLYEQYF.

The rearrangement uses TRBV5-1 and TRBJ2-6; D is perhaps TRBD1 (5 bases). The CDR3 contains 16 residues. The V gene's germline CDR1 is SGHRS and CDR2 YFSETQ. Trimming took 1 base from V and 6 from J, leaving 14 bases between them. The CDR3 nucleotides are TGCGCCAGCAGCTTGAATCCGCAGGGCGAGGCCAACGTCCTGACTTTC. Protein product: CASSLNPQGEANVLTF.

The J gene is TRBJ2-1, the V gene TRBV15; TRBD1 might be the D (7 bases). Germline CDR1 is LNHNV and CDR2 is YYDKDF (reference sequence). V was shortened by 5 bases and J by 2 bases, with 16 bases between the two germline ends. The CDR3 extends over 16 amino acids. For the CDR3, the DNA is TGTGCCACCAGCGGAGGGGGGCAGGGGGCCTACAATGAGCAGTTCTTC. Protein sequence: CATSGGGQGAYNEQFF.

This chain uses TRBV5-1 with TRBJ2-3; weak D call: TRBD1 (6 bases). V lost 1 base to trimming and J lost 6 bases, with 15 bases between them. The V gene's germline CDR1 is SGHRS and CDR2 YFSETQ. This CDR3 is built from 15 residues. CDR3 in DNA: TGCGCCAGCAGCTTGTGGACAGACCCGTCGGATACGCAGTATTTT. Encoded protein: CASSLWTDPSDTQYF.

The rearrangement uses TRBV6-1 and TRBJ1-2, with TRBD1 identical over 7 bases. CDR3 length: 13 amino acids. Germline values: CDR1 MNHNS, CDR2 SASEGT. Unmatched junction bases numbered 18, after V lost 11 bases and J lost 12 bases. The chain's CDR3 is CAQQYDRAWFHTF. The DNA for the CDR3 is TGTGCCCAGCAGTATGACAGGGCCTGGTTCCACACCTTC.

The CDR3 here is CASSLGYSTNEKLFF. The CDR3 nucleotides read TGTGCCAGCAGCTTAGGCTATTCAACTAATGAAAAACTGTTTTTT. V is TRBV7-9 and J is TRBJ1-4; D is uncertain. From germline, CDR1 is SEHNR and CDR2 FQNEAQ (reference sequence). Trimming removed 1 base from V and 0 bases from J, with 6 bases in between. This CDR3 is built from 15 residues.

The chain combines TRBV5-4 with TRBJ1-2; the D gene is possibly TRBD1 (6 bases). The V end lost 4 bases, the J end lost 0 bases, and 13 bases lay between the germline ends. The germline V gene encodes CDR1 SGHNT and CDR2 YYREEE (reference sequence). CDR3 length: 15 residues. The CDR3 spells CASSRSGAPNYGYTF. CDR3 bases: TGTGCCAGCAGCCGGTCAGGGGCACCTAACTATGGCTACACCTTC.

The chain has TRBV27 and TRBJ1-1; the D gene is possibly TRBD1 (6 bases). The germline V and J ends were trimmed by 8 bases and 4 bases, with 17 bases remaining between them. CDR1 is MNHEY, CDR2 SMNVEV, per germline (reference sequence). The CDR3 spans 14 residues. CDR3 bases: TGTGCCAGCGGGGCGGAGTCCAGGGGCACTGAAGCTTTCTTT. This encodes CASGAESRGTEAFF.

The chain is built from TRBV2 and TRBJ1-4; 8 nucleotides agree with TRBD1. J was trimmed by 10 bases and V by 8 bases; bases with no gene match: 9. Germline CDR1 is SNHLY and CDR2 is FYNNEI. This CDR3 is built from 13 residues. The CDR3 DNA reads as TGTGCCAGCTCGGACAGGGTATCCGGAAAACTGTTTTTT. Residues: CASSDRVSGKLFF.

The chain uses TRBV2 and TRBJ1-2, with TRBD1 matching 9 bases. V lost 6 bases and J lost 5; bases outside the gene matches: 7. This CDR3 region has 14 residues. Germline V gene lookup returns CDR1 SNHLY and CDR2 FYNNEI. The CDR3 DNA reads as TGTGCCAGCAGCGGGGACAGGGATGGGTATGGCTACACCTTC. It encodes CASSGDRDGYGYTF.

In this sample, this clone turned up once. DNA for the CDR3: TGCGCCAGCAGCTTTTTGGGCAGTCCCTATTACGAGTCGTACTTC. Its translation is CASSFLGSPYYESYF. The V call is TRBV5-1, the J call TRBJ2-5; D remains ambiguous. CDR1 and CDR2 from the germline V gene are SGHRS and YFSETQ. The CDR3 has 15 residues. V lost 2 bases, J lost 13 bases, and 24 bases lay in between.